This TCR beta chain is drawn from a study of cytomegalovirus exposure and HLA in healthy donors. Assay: immunoSEQ multiplex PCR; the TCRdb copy retains only in-frame clones and omits some. This repertoire shows 350,000 or so clones, 70% to 90% found once; its top ten account for around 0.84%. Regarding this clone: No antigen is known for it.

Germline lookup yields CDR1 SGHDN and CDR2 FVKESK. The CDR3 loop spans 16 amino acids. The J segment lost 9 bases and the V segment lost 1 base, leaving 8 bases of the junction unmatched. Findings and limits, study-wide: A later analysis found first-cohort TCR clusters tended to co-occur in the 100 to 150 validation repertoires. A list of about 160 TCR beta chains associated with cytomegalovirus was given. Usually a TCR sequence was rare, but some public TCRs were found in many donors.

Input material: PBMCs. The receptor was isolated from a woman under 30 in good health and CMV-seronegative. The chain recombines TRBV14 with TRBJ2-1, with 11 nucleotides matching TRBD2. CDR3 residues: CASSQAGNLAGGEQFF. The CDR3, as DNA: TGTGCCAGCAGCCAAGCGGGTAACCTAGCGGGAGGTGAGCAGTTCTTC.